Listed below are T cell receptor beta chains from one sample, sequenced in a study of graft-versus-host responses after intestinal transplantation. The protocol was immunoSEQ multiplex PCR, while the TCRdb copy is restricted to in-frame clones and leaves out a portion. The sample shows about 15,000 clones, approximately 30% of them seen only once. Sequenced here: alloreactive CD4+ T cells from a mixed lymphocyte reaction culture, sampled before intestinal transplant. Receptors originate from a human patient who received an intestinal transplant. Each CDR3 is given with its conserved first and last residue. Each record gives: J gene, clone size, D gene, V gene, CDR3 DNA, CDR3 protein. The D gene is left open where the match is weak. The size of a clone is reported for some rows only, either as once, few or many, or as a class for expanded clones.

TRBJ2-7 - TRBD1 TRBV19 TGTGCCAGTAGTATTTCGGGCAGGGGGCTCTACGAGCAGTACTTC CASSISGRGLYEQYF
TRBJ1-2 - TRBD1 TRBV28 TGTGCCAGCAGCTCGGGACAGGCCTCCCCGATCTATGGCTACACCTTC CASSSGQASPIYGYTF
TRBJ2-7 medium-sized - TRBV5-1 TGCGCCAGCAGCTTGGCCGGGGTGAGGGAAAACGAGCAGTACTTC CASSLAGVRENEQYF
TRBJ1-2 - - TRBV6-1 TGTGCCAGCAAACAGGGAGATATCGGCCGCTATGGCTACACCTTC CASKQGDIGRYGYTF
TRBJ2-1 medium-sized - TRBV29-1 TGCAGCGGAGAGAGCCTAGACGGGCGTCCCTACAATGAGCAGTTCTTC CSGESLDGRPYNEQFF
TRBJ2-1 - - TRBV5-1 TGCGCCAGCAGCCCGGGACTCATCCAGTTCTTC CASSPGLIQFF
TRBJ1-6 - - TRBV7-6 TGTGCCAGCAGCTTAGACTGGACAAATTCACCCCTCCACTTT CASSLDWTNSPLHF
TRBJ1-6 - TRBD1 TRBV11-2 TGTGCCAGCAGCTTTTTGGACAGGGACTCACCCCTCCACTTT CASSFLDRDSPLHF
TRBJ2-2 - - TRBV5-5 TGTGCCAGCAGCGGCCGCCCGCCAACCGGGGAGCTGTTTTTT CASSGRPPTGELFF
TRBJ2-5 - - TRBV2 TGTGCCAGCAGTGTCAACGGGGGAGGAGAGACCCAGTACTTC CASSVNGGGETQYF
TRBJ1-5 - - TRBV7-2 TGTGCCAGCAGCGGTGACCAGGGCAATCAGCCCCAGCATTTT CASSGDQGNQPQHF
TRBJ2-3 once - TRBV9 TGTGCCAGCAGCGTAGACTTTGGTGATACGCAGTATTTT CASSVDFGDTQYF
TRBJ2-7 - TRBD2 TRBV6-1 TGTGCCAGCAGTGGATCCACTAGCGGGAGCTCCTACGAGCAGTACTTC CASSGSTSGSSYEQYF
TRBJ1-6 - TRBD1 TRBV28 TGTGCCAGCAGTCTTGCCGGGACAGCCTATTCACCCCTCCACTTT CASSLAGTAYSPLHF
TRBJ2-1 - - TRBV19 TGTGCCAGTAACGATATTTGGGCTTCCAATGAGCAGTTCTTC CASNDIWASNEQFF
TRBJ1-4 - TRBD1 TRBV7-2 TGTGCCAGCAGCCGAAGACCCGGGACAGGGGCTTTTATATATGAAAAACTGTTTTTT CASSRRPGTGAFIYEKLFF